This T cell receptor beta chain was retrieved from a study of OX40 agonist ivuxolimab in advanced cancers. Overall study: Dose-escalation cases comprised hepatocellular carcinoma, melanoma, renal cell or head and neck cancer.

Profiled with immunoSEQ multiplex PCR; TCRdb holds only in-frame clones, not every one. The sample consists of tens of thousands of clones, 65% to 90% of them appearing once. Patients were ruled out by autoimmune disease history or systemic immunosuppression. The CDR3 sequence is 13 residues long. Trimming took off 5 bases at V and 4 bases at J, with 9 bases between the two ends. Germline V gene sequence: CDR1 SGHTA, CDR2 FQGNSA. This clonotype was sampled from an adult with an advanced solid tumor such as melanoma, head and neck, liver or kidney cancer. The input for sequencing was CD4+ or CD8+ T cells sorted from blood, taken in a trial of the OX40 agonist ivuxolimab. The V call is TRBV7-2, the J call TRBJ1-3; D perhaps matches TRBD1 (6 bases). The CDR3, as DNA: TGTGCCAGCAGCCCCGACAGGGGAAACACCATATATTTT. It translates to CASSPDRGNTIYF.